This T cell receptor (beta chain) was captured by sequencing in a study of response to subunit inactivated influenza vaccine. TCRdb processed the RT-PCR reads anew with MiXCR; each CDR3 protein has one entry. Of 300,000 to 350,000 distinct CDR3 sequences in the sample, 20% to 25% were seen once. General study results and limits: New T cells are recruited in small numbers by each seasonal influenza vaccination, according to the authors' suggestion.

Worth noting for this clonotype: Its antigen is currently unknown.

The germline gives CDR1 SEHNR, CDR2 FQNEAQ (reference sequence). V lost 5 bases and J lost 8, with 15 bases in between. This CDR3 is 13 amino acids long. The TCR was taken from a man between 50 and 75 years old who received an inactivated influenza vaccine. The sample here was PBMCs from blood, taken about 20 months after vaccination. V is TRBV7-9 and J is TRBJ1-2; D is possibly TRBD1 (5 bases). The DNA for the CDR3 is TGTGCCAGCAGCCCTGACAGCCCTAGAGGCTACACCTTC. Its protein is CASSPDSPRGYTF.